The TCR beta chain under discussion was sequenced for a study of CD8 T cells in Susac syndrome. TCR beta from blood CD8+ and CD4+ T cells was sequenced. The authors negatively isolated CD8+ and CD4+ T cells and FACS-enriched TEMRA cells. Random hexamers were used to reverse transcribe an amount of roughly 0.5 to 1 ug RNA. Amplification of TCR beta CDR3 across 54 Vbeta and 13 Jbeta was performed with immunoSEQ multiplex PCR. MiXCR, applied by TCRdb to the immunoSEQ multiplex PCR reads, yields one record per CDR3 protein. This sample has some 200,000 distinct CDR3 sequences; 90% to 95% occur once, and the top ten carry about 0.09%. This CDR3 has 13 residues. Germline lookup yields CDR1 SQVTM and CDR2 ANQGSEA. V lost 5 bases, J lost 2 bases, and 9 bases lay in between.

The chain links TRBV29-1 to TRBJ2-2, with a weak D call TRBD1 (5 bases). The TCR was taken from a human donor with multiple sclerosis. Input material: CD4+ T cells from PBMCs. The CDR3 DNA reads as TGCAGCGTTTTAAGGGGAAACACCGGGGAGCTGTTTTTT. It is translated as CSVLRGNTGELFF.